The rows below give T cell receptor beta chains drawn from one sample of a study of blood T cell repertoires in COVID-19. Data came from immunoSEQ multiplex PCR; TCRdb stores just in-frame clones and leaves some out. The profile covers about 180,000 clones, with 70% to 90% appearing a single time and under 2% taken by the ten largest. Material: peripheral blood. These receptors were obtained from a man aged 18 to 29 who had recovered from COVID-19. The CDR3 runs from the conserved cysteine through the conserved F or W. For some rows the clone size is stated as once, few or many, or as a class when expanded; others skip it.

TRBV3-1/TRBV3-2	.	TRBJ2-7	CASSQRDRAYEQYF
TRBV12-3/TRBV12-4	.	TRBJ2-7	CASSLGVGQYF
TRBV2	.	TRBJ2-7	CASSVWGLATEQYF
TRBV5-1	few	TRBJ2-7	CASSQSTAGEQYF
TRBV9	.	TRBJ1-2	CASSVNQGEGGYTF
TRBV6-2/TRBV6-3	.	TRBJ2-3	CASSYLGGRPTDTQYF
TRBV28	.	TRBJ2-3	CASSIFPGTSEVGQYF
TRBV5-1	few	TRBJ2-7	CASSFEGHPSYEQYF
TRBV4-3	.	TRBJ1-1	CASSQDQGAKTEAFF
TRBV29-1	.	TRBJ1-2	CSVNGDTRGIYGYTF
TRBV11-2	once	TRBJ2-1	CASSPNPSGRGSNEQFF
TRBV2	.	TRBJ1-1	CASSDQANTEAFF
TRBV24-1	.	TRBJ2-3	CATSDPSTDTQYF
TRBV11-2	once	TRBJ1-2	CASSLVPGHGYTF
TRBV4-1	.	TRBJ2-1	CASSQAPGLPNEQFF
TRBV28	.	TRBJ1-2	CASSFRNRAGYTF
TRBV29-1	.	TRBJ2-6	CSGKVAGVGGANVLTF
TRBV5-5	.	TRBJ2-2	CASSGIRAGELFF
TRBV29-1	.	TRBJ2-5	CSLVVQGSPQETQYF
TRBV6-2/TRBV6-3	.	TRBJ2-1	CASSMGTSGIYNEQFF
TRBV4-3	.	TRBJ1-1	CASSVQADMNTEAFF
TRBV18	once	TRBJ1-3	CASSPMQGDTSSGNTIYF